This T cell receptor beta chain was documented in a study of cytomegalovirus exposure and HLA in healthy donors. Primers: 60 Vbeta forward and 13 Jbeta reverse. Sequencing used immunoSEQ multiplex PCR; TCRdb keeps in-frame clones, though not all of them. The data contain 150,000 to 200,000 clones, 80% of them singletons. The CDR3 has 14 residues. The germline CDR1 and CDR2 sequences are LGHNA and YNFKEQ. Trimming took off 0 bases at V and 6 bases at J, with 9 bases between the two ends. Of note for this clone: What it binds is not known.

Study-wide results and caveats: A later analysis found that most CMV-associated TCR beta chains appeared HLA-restricted.

The specimen sequenced was PBMCs. The chain uses TRBV4-2 and TRBJ2-1; D is unresolved. This receptor was obtained from a man aged 30 to 45 in good health and CMV-seronegative. The CDR3 DNA is TGTGCCAGCAGCCAAGATTCAGAGGCCAATGAGCAGTTCTTC. It translates to CASSQDSEANEQFF.